Detailed here is one TCR beta chain. Its antigen has not been determined. No per-base quality is available; no much larger clone lies one base away. This entry is derived from a study of blood T cell repertoires in COVID-19 (dated by TCRdb to 2020 to 2022). Study-wide context: Collaborator samples came from the United States, Italy and Spain and covered acute and convalescent phases of COVID-19. The material from the prospective study consisted of cDNA or gDNA derived from T cells, B-cell-depleted T cells, or PBMCs. The dataset comprised deeply sampled blood TCRbeta repertoires from subjects exposed to, actively infected with, or recovered from COVID-19. The repertoires were released in a freely available public database meant as a resource for research on the immune response to SARS-CoV-2. Samples were obtained from the ongoing ImmuneRACE study (first 160 participants) and from 1,200 or so subjects provided by 6 global collaborators. Sample metadata almost always included a de-identified subject ID, COVID-19 status, age in years and sex. Where available, HLA class I and class II types were obtained from metadata supplied by the sample provider rather than from assay-based typing.

Germline trimming: 2 bases from V, 6 bases from J; junction bases outside gene matches: 9. Based on the germline V gene, the CDR1 and CDR2 sequences are LGHNT and FRNRAP. Taken from cysteine to phenylalanine, the CDR3 has 17 residues. The read is trimmed to its CDR3 DNA, 51 bases read in frame from base 1. TCRbeta CDR3 regions were amplified from genomic DNA using the immunoSEQ Assay, a bias-controlled multiplex PCR. The source study handled its data this way. Nucleated cell counts per sample were estimated from amplification of reference gene primers within the assay. To quantify the absolute abundance of each unique TCRbeta CDR3 rearrangement, sequence reads were collapsed and filtered. For each sample, productive Simpson clonality was calculated by taking the square root of Simpson's diversity index across productive rearrangements. TCRdb stores this immuneACCESS table with in-frame sequences only. Part of the clones is absent; in the studies checked, under half of the shortfall reflects unresolved V genes, and no reason is known for the rest. V and J calls and clone size are given by that table; D and trimming were obtained from the DNA. Across this sample there are about 250,000 clones, with roughly 91% seen only once. The ten most abundant clones make up under 9.5% of the sample.

Participants in the prospective study were enrolled through a virtual design, were aged roughly 18 to 100 years, and lived in approximately 25 United States geographic areas. In the prospective study, participants were assigned to cohorts based on the clinical history participants reported in a screening survey and a study questionnaire. ImmuneRACE Cohort 3 recovered participants were defined by two consecutive negative NP/OP PCR tests, healthcare professional clearance, or symptom resolution. Each participant in the prospective study had whole blood, serum and a nasopharyngeal or oropharyngeal swab collected by mobile phlebotomists. Prospective study participants could optionally give additional blood draws and questionnaires over an approximately two-month period. Before DNA extraction, blood samples from the prospective study were shipped at room temperature or frozen. Beyond this particular receptor, the publication reports: Clinical and demographic metadata were provided uncurated, with the amount varying by source and participant.

The rearrangement joined TRBV12-5 to TRBJ2-1, and TRBD2 aligns with 11 junction nucleotides. The source of this sequence is a man aged 35 to 55 who had recovered from COVID-19. Sequences were obtained from PBMCs or T cells enriched from blood (not recorded which). The DNA sequence is given as TGTGCTAGTGGTTTGACGTCTTTAGCGGGGGGGCCCAATGAGCAGTTCTTC. Its coded protein is CASGLTSLAGGPNEQFF.